This T cell receptor beta chain was documented in a study of T cell changes during pregnancy in multiple sclerosis. Germline values: CDR1 MNHEY, CDR2 SMNVEV (reference sequence). V was pared by 0 bases and J by 7 bases, with 2 bases of the junction left unmatched. This CDR3 spans 14 amino acids. TCRdb's copy holds only in-frame clones and misses some; the assay was immunoSEQ multiplex PCR. The table records some 100,000 clones, just over 90% of them present only once. This sequence joins TRBV27 and TRBJ2-2, with 7 positions matching TRBD1. The TCR sequence derives from a female donor with multiple sclerosis, enrolled in a pregnancy study. Sequences were derived from peripheral blood, sampled in the second trimester of pregnancy. CDR3 residues: CASSLSRQGGELFF. CDR3 nucleotide sequence: TGTGCCAGCAGTTTATCCAGACAGGGCGGGGAGCTGTTTTTT.